The rows below give T cell receptor beta chains drawn from one sample of a study of blood T cell repertoires in COVID-19. TCRdb's table, derived via immunoSEQ multiplex PCR, lists solely in-frame clones and lacks some. Among about 80,000 clones, roughly 80% were seen once, and the ten largest hold around 36%. The sequenced sample was peripheral blood. These receptors all stem from a woman in her 70s with acute or convalescent COVID-19. CDR3s include the opening cysteine and the closing phenylalanine or tryptophan. The order of the fields is clone size, D gene, V gene, J gene, CDR3 protein, CDR3 DNA. A D gene is named only where the DNA matches it firmly. Part of the rows lack a size; the others show once, few, many or a class for expanded clones.

few,TRBD1,TRBV6-5,TRBJ1-4,CASSYAGTGGGKLFF,TGTGCCAGCAGTTACGCTGGGACAGGGGGCGGAAAACTGTTTTTT
.,.,TRBV19,TRBJ2-7,CASSMRGTYEQYF,TGTGCCAGTAGTATGCGAGGGACCTACGAGCAGTACTTC
.,TRBD1,TRBV4-1,TRBJ1-1,CASSQDYRVPGGTEAFF,TGCGCCAGCAGCCAAGATTATAGAGTGCCAGGGGGCACTGAAGCTTTCTTT
.,TRBD1,TRBV13,TRBJ2-3,CASSLAEDRDGTDTQYF,TGTGCCAGCAGCTTAGCAGAGGACAGGGATGGCACAGATACGCAGTATTTT
few,.,TRBV12-3/TRBV12-4,TRBJ2-4,CASSPGTTRYF,TGTGCCAGCAGCCCCGGGACAACGCGGTACTTC
.,TRBD1,TRBV27,TRBJ2-2,CASSLTGATGELFF,TGTGCCAGCAGTTTAACAGGGGCCACCGGGGAGCTGTTTTTT
.,.,TRBV5-5,TRBJ1-5,CASSGEVFSNQPQHF,TGTGCCAGCAGCGGAGAGGTTTTTAGCAATCAGCCCCAGCATTTT
.,.,TRBV15,TRBJ1-1,CATSRAGGLREAFF,TGTGCCACCAGCAGAGCGGGGGGACTACGCGAAGCTTTCTTT
.,.,TRBV20-1,TRBJ1-5,CSASASNQPQHF,TGCAGTGCTAGTGCGAGCAATCAGCCCCAGCATTTT
.,.,TRBV5-1,TRBJ2-7,CASSLGSPTYEQYF,TGCGCCAGCAGCTTGGGGAGCCCAACCTACGAGCAGTACTTC
few,.,TRBV10-3,TRBJ2-1,CATGEQFF,TGTGCCACGGGGGAGCAGTTCTTC
.,.,TRBV5-4,TRBJ1-5,CASSFGGGYNQPQHF,TGTGCCAGCAGCTTTGGGGGGGGGTACAATCAGCCCCAGCATTTT
.,TRBD2,TRBV5-5,TRBJ2-7,CASSQLAGPDEQYF,TGTGCCAGCAGCCAACTAGCGGGACCCGACGAGCAGTACTTC
.,TRBD1,TRBV24-1,TRBJ2-7,CATPDRVGSYEQYF,TGTGCCACCCCGGACAGGGTAGGATCCTACGAGCAGTACTTC
.,.,TRBV11-2,TRBJ2-1,CASSLDIRHYNEQFF,TGTGCCAGCAGCTTAGATATACGACACTACAATGAGCAGTTCTTC
.,.,TRBV19,TRBJ2-3,CASSILQRTGPQLPRQYF,TGTGCCAGTAGTATCCTTCAGAGAACAGGGCCCCAACTCCCGCGGCAGTATTTT
.,.,TRBV20-1,TRBJ2-2,CSASHRRGAVGELFF,TGCAGTGCTAGTCACAGAAGAGGAGCGGTCGGGGAGCTGTTTTTT
.,.,TRBV18,TRBJ2-2,CASSPLDIGGELFF,TGTGCCAGCTCACCACTGGACATTGGCGGGGAGCTGTTTTTT
.,.,TRBV5-1,TRBJ2-1,CASSFSGVSSYNEQFF,TGCGCCAGCAGCTTCTCGGGAGTAAGCTCCTACAATGAGCAGTTCTTC
.,TRBD2,TRBV7-9,TRBJ2-2,CASSSRISGRTTGELFF,TGTGCCAGCAGCTCCCGAATTAGCGGGAGGACCACCGGGGAGCTGTTTTTT
.,TRBD1,TRBV5-5,TRBJ1-2,CASSLGTGVYGYTF,TGTGCCAGCAGCCTGGGGACAGGGGTCTATGGCTACACCTTC
once,.,TRBV4-1,TRBJ1-6,CASSQEWLGRQSEISPLHF,TGCGCCAGCAGCCAAGAATGGCTGGGTCGACAGTCAGAAATTTCACCCCTCCACTTT
once,TRBD1,TRBV2,TRBJ1-2,CASSARGQTYGYTF,TGTGCCAGCAGCGCTAGGGGACAGACTTATGGCTACACCTTC
.,TRBD1,TRBV5-1,TRBJ1-2,CASSLAPGQRTEGGYTF,TGCGCCAGCAGCTTGGCTCCGGGACAGCGGACTGAGGGGGGCTACACCTTC
once,TRBD2,TRBV30,TRBJ2-1,CAWSGTSGSKNEQFF,TGTGCCTGGAGCGGGACTAGCGGGAGCAAAAATGAGCAGTTCTTC
.,.,TRBV2,TRBJ1-1,CASGEGDPNTEAFF,TGTGCCAGCGGGGAGGGGGACCCGAACACTGAAGCTTTCTTT
.,.,TRBV5-1,TRBJ1-6,CASSLAGSGALHF,TGCGCCAGCAGCTTGGCGGGTTCAGGGGCCCTCCACTTT
.,TRBD1,TRBV30,TRBJ1-5,CAWSGDSHNQPQHF,TGTGCCTGGAGTGGGGACAGCCACAATCAGCCCCAGCATTTT
.,.,TRBV7-6,TRBJ2-1,CASSFVMAGSSYNEQFF,TGTGCCAGCAGCTTTGTTATGGCCGGGAGCTCCTACAATGAGCAGTTCTTC
.,.,TRBV21-1,TRBJ1-4,CASSKGQGRGEKLFF,TGTGCCAGCAGCAAAGGTCAGGGAAGAGGTGAAAAACTGTTTTTT
.,.,TRBV12-1,TRBJ2-3,CASSFGLAESTDTQYF,TGTGCCAGCAGCTTTGGACTAGCGGAAAGCACAGATACGCAGTATTTT
.,.,TRBV10-3,TRBJ2-1,CAISAQGSGSYNEQFF,TGTGCCATCAGTGCCCAGGGGAGTGGCTCCTACAATGAGCAGTTCTTC
.,.,TRBV5-4,TRBJ2-3,CASSVSGGTDTQYF,TGTGCCAGCAGCGTCTCCGGAGGCACAGATACGCAGTATTTT
.,TRBD2,TRBV10-1,TRBJ2-1,CASSEGAGVFYNEQFF,TGCGCCAGCAGTGAGGGGGCGGGAGTGTTCTACAATGAGCAGTTCTTC
few,TRBD2,TRBV19,TRBJ2-1,CASSSLRAGEYNEQFF,TGTGCCAGTAGTTCCTTGAGGGCGGGGGAATACAATGAGCAGTTCTTC
.,TRBD1,TRBV19,TRBJ1-5,CASSSPTGGHQPQHF,TGTGCCAGTAGTTCTCCGACAGGGGGGCATCAGCCCCAGCATTTT
.,.,TRBV7-2,TRBJ2-3,CASSLGLDTDTQYF,TGTGCCAGCAGCTTAGGCCTAGACACAGATACGCAGTATTTT
once,.,TRBV2,TRBJ2-5,CASSGGVRQETQYF,TGTGCCAGCAGTGGCGGGGTCAGACAAGAGACCCAGTACTTC
.,.,TRBV12-3/TRBV12-4,TRBJ1-1,CASRLTGFTEAFF,TGTGCCAGCAGGTTAACAGGGTTCACTGAAGCTTTCTTT
.,.,TRBV2,TRBJ1-3,CASSGDSSGNTIYF,TGTGCCAGCAGTGGCGACAGCTCTGGAAACACCATATATTTT
.,.,TRBV21-1,TRBJ2-2,CASSKGGTGLAGELFF,TGTGCCAGCAGCAAAGGAGGGACAGGACTAGCCGGGGAGCTGTTTTTT
.,TRBD1,TRBV25-1,TRBJ2-5,CASSGGQVLQETQYF,TGTGCCAGCAGTGGCGGACAGGTCTTACAAGAGACCCAGTACTTC
.,.,TRBV3-1/TRBV3-2,TRBJ1-1,CASSQEFEGWSEAFF,TGTGCCAGCAGCCAAGAGTTCGAGGGTTGGTCCGAAGCTTTCTTT
.,.,TRBV4-1,TRBJ1-4,CASSQDIQGTNEKLFF,TGCGCCAGCAGCCAAGATATACAGGGCACTAATGAAAAACTGTTTTTT
.,TRBD1,TRBV7-9,TRBJ2-7,CASSLGTGAYEQYF,TGTGCCAGCAGCTTAGGGACAGGGGCCTACGAGCAGTACTTC
.,.,TRBV15,TRBJ2-7,CATSRDAQGGEQYF,TGTGCCACCAGCAGAGATGCGCAAGGAGGCGAGCAGTACTTC
.,.,TRBV30,TRBJ1-2,CAWSAQGRPPYGYTF,TGTGCCTGGAGTGCCCAGGGGCGACCACCCTATGGCTACACCTTC
.,.,TRBV18,TRBJ1-2,CASSSDRANYGYTF,TGTGCCAGCTCATCGGACAGAGCTAACTATGGCTACACCTTC
.,TRBD2,TRBV9,TRBJ2-7,CASSVGGTSGTGGYEQYF,TGTGCCAGCAGCGTGGGGGGGACTAGCGGGACCGGCGGCTACGAGCAGTACTTC
.,.,TRBV19,TRBJ2-2,CASSLQGFDGELFF,TGTGCCAGTTCCCTGCAGGGGTTCGACGGGGAGCTGTTTTTT
.,.,TRBV5-8,TRBJ1-4,CASSLELGATNEKLFF,TGTGCCAGCAGCTTGGAACTTGGTGCAACTAATGAAAAACTGTTTTTT
.,.,TRBV5-6,TRBJ2-7,CASSSGLRTGEQYF,TGTGCCAGCAGCTCGGGACTCAGAACGGGGGAGCAGTACTTC
.,TRBD1,TRBV7-2,TRBJ1-1,CASSQQGAGTEAFF,TGTGCCAGCAGCCAACAGGGGGCAGGAACTGAAGCTTTCTTT